A selection of T cell receptor beta chains follows, all from one sample in a study of cytomegalovirus exposure and HLA in healthy donors. Libraries were prepared by immunoSEQ multiplex PCR; TCRdb keeps only in-frame clonotypes and omits some of them. Of under 75,000 clones listed, 70% to 90% are singletons. Sequencing was performed on PBMCs. These receptors came from a man aged 25-45 years in good health and CMV-seronegative. CDR3s include the opening cysteine and the closing phenylalanine or tryptophan. The D gene is left open where the match is weak. The size field is filled for only some rows; it gives once, few, many or a size class.

clone size,V gene,J gene,D gene,CDR3 DNA,CDR3 protein
few,TRBV28,TRBJ2-3,.,TGTGCCAGCACCAGGTCCGGCACAGATACGCAGTATTTT,CASTRSGTDTQYF
.,TRBV28,TRBJ1-2,.,TGTGCCAGCAGTTTACACAGAGACTATGGCTACACCTTC,CASSLHRDYGYTF
few,TRBV5-1,TRBJ2-5,.,TGCGCCAGCAGCTTGTTGTCCACCCAGGAGACCCAGTACTTC,CASSLLSTQETQYF
.,TRBV13,TRBJ2-1,.,TGTGCCAGCAGCCACGGCGGCAATGAGCAGTTCTTC,CASSHGGNEQFF
.,TRBV7-7,TRBJ2-1,TRBD2,TGTGCCAGCAGCTTAGGAGGTCGAGCGGGAGTCGGGCGATACAATGAGCAGTTCTTC,CASSLGGRAGVGRYNEQFF
.,TRBV6-4,TRBJ2-3,.,TGTGCCAGCAGTGTGAGCGCGGGGAGCACAGATACGCAGTATTTT,CASSVSAGSTDTQYF
.,TRBV9,TRBJ1-1,.,TGTGCCAGCAGCGCCATGAACACTGAAGCTTTCTTT,CASSAMNTEAFF
.,TRBV12-5,TRBJ2-2,.,TGTGCTAGTGGGAACGCTAGGGGTGGGCAGAACACCGGGGAGCTGTTTTTT,CASGNARGGQNTGELFF
few,TRBV5-1,TRBJ1-4,TRBD1,TGCGCCAGCAGCCCTCAGGGGGCGCGGGAAAAACTGTTTTTT,CASSPQGAREKLFF
once,TRBV5-5,TRBJ1-5,.,TGTGCCAGCAGCTTGGGGCGGGGGGATCAGCCCCAGCATTTT,CASSLGRGDQPQHF
.,TRBV7-9,TRBJ2-5,.,TGTGCCAGCAGCTTAGACAGACAAGAGACCCAGTACTTC,CASSLDRQETQYF
.,TRBV5-1,TRBJ1-1,TRBD1,TGCGCCAGCAGCGTACAGGGGGCGAGGGCAACTGAAGCTTTCTTT,CASSVQGARATEAFF
.,TRBV5-1,TRBJ2-6,TRBD1,TGCGCCAGCAGCTTGTTAGGGACAGGGGGCTCTGGGGCCAACGTCCTGACTTTC,CASSLLGTGGSGANVLTF
.,TRBV28,TRBJ2-2,.,TGTGCCGCGGGACAGCGTAACACCGGGGAGCTGTTTTTT,CAAGQRNTGELFF
.,TRBV2,TRBJ1-3,.,TGTGCCAGCACCAAAGGGGGTATTGGAAACACCATATATTTT,CASTKGGIGNTIYF